This entry concerns a single T cell receptor (beta chain). Its antigen remains unknown. This sample stems from a study of cytomegalovirus exposure and HLA in healthy donors. General study results and limits: In the roughly 130 validation repertoires, a later analysis found that first-cohort TCR clusters tended to co-occur.

Generated by immunoSEQ multiplex PCR, the TCRdb table keeps only in-frame clones and is missing some. Here the sample spans about 98,000 clones, approximately 90% being singletons. The clonotype was recovered from a woman in her 30s in good health and CMV-seronegative. The specimen sequenced was PBMCs.

The CDR3 region is CASSEARGTDTQYF. The CDR3 DNA reads TGTGCCAGCAGTGAGGCCAGGGGTACAGATACGCAGTATTTT. This chain joins TRBV2 and TRBJ2-3; perhaps TRBD1 as D (6 bases). The CDR3 is made up of 14 amino acids. V lost 3 bases and J 3 bases, leaving 10 bases between the germline ends. Germline V lookup: CDR1 SNHLY, CDR2 FYNNEI.